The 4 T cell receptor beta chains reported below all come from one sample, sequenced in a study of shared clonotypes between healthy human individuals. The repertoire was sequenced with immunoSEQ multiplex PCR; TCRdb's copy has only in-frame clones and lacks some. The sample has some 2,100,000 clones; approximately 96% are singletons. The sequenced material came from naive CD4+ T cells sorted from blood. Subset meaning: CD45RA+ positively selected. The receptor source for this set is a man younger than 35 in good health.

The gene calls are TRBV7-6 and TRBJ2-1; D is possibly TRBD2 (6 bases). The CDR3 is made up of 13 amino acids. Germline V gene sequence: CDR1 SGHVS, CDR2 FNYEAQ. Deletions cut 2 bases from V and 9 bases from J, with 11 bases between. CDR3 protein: CASSLQLGGEQFF. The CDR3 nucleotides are TGTGCCAGCAGCTTACAGCTGGGGGGTGAGCAGTTCTTC.

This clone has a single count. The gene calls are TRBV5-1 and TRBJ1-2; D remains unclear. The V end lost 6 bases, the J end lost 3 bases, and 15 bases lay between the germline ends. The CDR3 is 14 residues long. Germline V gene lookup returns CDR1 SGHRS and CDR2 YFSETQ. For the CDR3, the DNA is TGCGCCAGCACCCCCGGCGGGATCGACTATGGCTACACCTTC. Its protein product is CASTPGGIDYGYTF.

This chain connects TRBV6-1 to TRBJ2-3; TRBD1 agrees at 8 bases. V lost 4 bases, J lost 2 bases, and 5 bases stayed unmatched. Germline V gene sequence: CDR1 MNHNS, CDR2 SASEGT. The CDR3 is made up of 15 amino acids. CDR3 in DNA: TGTGCCAGCAGTGGACAGGGGAGCCTCACAGATACGCAGTATTTT. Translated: CASSGQGSLTDTQYF.

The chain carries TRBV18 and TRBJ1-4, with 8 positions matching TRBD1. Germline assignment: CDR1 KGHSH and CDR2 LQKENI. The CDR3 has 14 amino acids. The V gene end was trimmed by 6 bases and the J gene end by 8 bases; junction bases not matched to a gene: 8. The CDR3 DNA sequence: TGTGCCAGCTCCCAGGGACAGGCTTACGAAAAACTGTTTTTT. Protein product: CASSQGQAYEKLFF. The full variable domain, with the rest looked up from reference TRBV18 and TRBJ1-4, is NAGVMQNPRHLVRRRGQEARLRCSPMKGHSHVYWYRQLPEEGLKFMVYLQKENIIDESGMPKERFSAEFPKEGPSILRIQQVVRGDSAAYFCASSQGQAYEKLFFGSGTQLSVL.